The 26 T cell receptor beta chains presented below share a single source sample, sequenced in a study of radiotherapy plus CTLA-4 blockade in lung cancer. Only in-frame clones appear in the TCRdb table, and some are missing; sequencing was by immunoSEQ multiplex PCR. Seen here are about 45,000 clones, around 63% observed once, and the top ten hold 18%. The source was peripheral blood, collected from a patient treated with radiotherapy plus ipilimumab. The origin of the receptors is a human donor with non-small cell lung cancer who had a partial response to radiotherapy plus ipilimumab.

This clone was counted a few times. The V and J genes are TRBV11-2 and TRBJ1-4; D is ambiguous. The V gene's germline CDR1 is SGHAT and CDR2 FQNNGV. The CDR3 sequence is 18 residues long. With 5 bases removed from V and 0 bases from J, the gap between germline ends came to 19 bases. The CDR3 DNA reads TGTGCCAGCAGCATCGGGAACAACTTCTACGCAACTAATGAAAAACTGTTTTTT. Protein product: CASSIGNNFYATNEKLFF.

In its sample, this clone was seen once. The genes are TRBV18 and TRBJ1-2, with 7 nucleotides matching TRBD1. The V segment lost 2 bases and the J segment 4 bases; nucleotides outside the gene matches: 10. Germline CDR1 and CDR2: KGHSH and LQKENI. The CDR3 has 16 amino acids. Here the CDR3 DNA reads TGTGCCAGCTCACCAGAGTGGGACAGCCGGCCCTATGGCTACACCTTC. Amino acids: CASSPEWDSRPYGYTF.

The chain couples TRBV27 to TRBJ1-2; 7 bases agree with TRBD1. There are 17 residues in the CDR3. From germline, CDR1 is MNHEY and CDR2 SMNVEV (reference sequence). Germline trimming cut 2 bases from V and 4 bases from J; bases unmatched to any gene: 13. In nucleotides, the CDR3 is TGTGCCAGCAGTTTAGGGGCTGACAGGGCCGACCTCTATGGCTACACCTTC. Translating gives CASSLGADRADLYGYTF.

This clone appeared a single time. The rearrangement uses TRBV7-9 and TRBJ2-3, with D tentatively TRBD1 (6 bases). The CDR3 sequence is 15 residues long. CDR1 SEHNR and CDR2 FQNEAQ come from the germline V gene (reference sequence). Trimming took 3 bases from V and 0 from J, leaving 10 bases between them. Here the CDR3 reads CASSLGRGSTDTQYF. DNA of the CDR3: TGTGCCAGCAGCTTGGGCAGGGGAAGCACAGATACGCAGTATTTT.

This clone was found a few times. This chain joins TRBV7-2 and TRBJ1-2, with D perhaps matching TRBD1 (6 bases). This CDR3 is built from 16 residues. Trimming left V 1 base short and J 2 bases short, with 14 bases between. Germline loops: CDR1 SGHTA, CDR2 FQGNSA. The CDR3 region has the DNA TGTGCCAGCAGCTTAGTGGCAGGGGTACCCAACTATGGCTACACCTTC. Amino acids: CASSLVAGVPNYGYTF.

The chain couples TRBV18 to TRBJ2-7; possibly TRBD1 for D (7 bases). CDR1 is KGHSH and CDR2 is LQKENI in the germline V gene. V was pared by 3 bases and J by 3 bases, with 12 bases between. CDR3 length: 14 residues. CDR3 region: CASSPRGTGYEQYF. In nucleotides, the CDR3 is TGTGCCAGCTCACCCAGGGGGACTGGCTACGAGCAGTACTTC. The full variable domain, in which reference TRBV18 and TRBJ2-7 provide the parts outside the CDR3, is NAGVMQNPRHLVRRRGQEARLRCSPMKGHSHVYWYRQLPEEGLKFMVYLQKENIIDESGMPKERFSAEFPKEGPSILRIQQVVRGDSAAYFCASSPRGTGYEQYFGPGTRLTVT.

The CDR3 DNA is TGTGCCAGCAGTTACGAGATTAGGGGCGAGCAGTACTTC. This codes for CASSYEIRGEQYF. The chain recombines TRBV6-5 with TRBJ2-5, with a possible D match to TRBD1 (5 bases). The assigned J gene may be wrong: the sequence end matches TRBJ2-7 better. This CDR3 is 13 amino acids long. CDR1 and CDR2 from the germline V gene are MNHEY and SVGAGI.

This CDR3 reads CASSTGFQAFF. CDR3 coding DNA: TGTGCCAGCAGCACGGGATTTCAAGCTTTCTTT. The chain has TRBV5-6 and TRBJ1-1; D is unresolved. Trimming removed 4 bases from V and 9 bases from J, with 10 bases in between. This CDR3 is built from 11 residues. Germline V CDR1 and CDR2: SGHDT, YYEEEE.

This clone showed up just once. This chain links TRBV16 with TRBJ2-7, with TRBD2 matching 7 bases. Trimming removed 0 bases from V and 4 bases from J; junction bases left unmatched: 12. The length of the CDR3 is 17 residues. Germline V gene lookup returns CDR1 KGHSY and CDR2 FQNENV. The CDR3 sequence is CASSQSRGSGPIYEQYF. CDR3 nucleotide sequence: TGTGCCAGCAGCCAATCGAGGGGTAGCGGGCCTATTTACGAGCAGTACTTC.

This clone occurred a few times. In the same sample, other DNA sequences code for this CDR3. This rearrangement joins TRBV7-2 to TRBJ1-1; 8 nucleotides match TRBD1. CDR3 length equals 14 residues. V was clipped by 5 bases and J by 2 bases; unmatched bases: 4. Germline loops: CDR1 SGHTA, CDR2 FQGNSA. The CDR3 is CASSLGQGNTEAFF. CDR3 DNA sequence: TGTGCCAGCAGCCTAGGACAGGGTAACACTGAAGCTTTCTTT.

The chain recombines TRBV9 with TRBJ2-7; 7 bases align to TRBD1. The CDR3 sequence is 15 residues long. Per germline, CDR1 SGDLS and CDR2 YYNGEE. The V gene end was trimmed by 4 bases and the J gene end by 1 base; junction bases not matched to a gene: 8. CDR3 sequence reads: CASSPNEQGSYEQYF. CDR3 bases: TGTGCCAGCAGCCCGAACGAACAGGGGTCCTACGAGCAGTACTTC.

The chain has TRBV12-5 and TRBJ1-5; tentative D call: TRBD1 (5 bases). Per the germline V gene, CDR1 is LGHNT and CDR2 is FRNRAP. V was pared by 4 bases and J by 0 bases, with 13 bases between. This CDR3 contains 16 residues. In DNA form, the CDR3 reads TGTGCTAGTGGTTCAACCGGACACTATAGCAATCAGCCCCAGCATTTT. It yields the protein CASGSTGHYSNQPQHF.

V gene TRBV6-4 combines with J gene TRBJ2-7; D call uncertain. Trimming pared 5 bases from V and 2 bases from J, leaving 19 bases between. This CDR3 is 16 amino acids long. The V gene's germline CDR1 is MRHNA and CDR2 SNTAGT. CDR3 bases: TGTGCCAGCAGTTATCTCCGGCGGAAGGTCGCCTACGAGCAGTACTTC. Translation gives CASSYLRRKVAYEQYF.

There are a few counts of this clone. This chain joins TRBV7-3 and TRBJ1-5; TRBD1 is a possible D gene (5 bases). Germline lookup yields CDR1 SGHTA and CDR2 FQGTGA. V lost 7 bases and J 11 bases, leaving 33 bases between the germline ends. CDR3 size: 18 residues. CDR3 DNA: TGTGCCAGCACGGGTACGGGATCCGTGGGGGGAGGTCAATCAGCCCAGCATTTT. Residues: CASTGTGSVGGGQSAQHF.

This clone was seen only a few times. J is TRBJ2-5 and V is TRBV7-9; 8 nucleotides align to TRBD2. J gave up 0 bases and V 6 bases, and 9 bases lay outside the gene matches. The CDR3 contains 16 residues. The germline gives CDR1 SEHNR, CDR2 FQNEAQ (reference sequence). As DNA, the CDR3 is TGTGCCAGCAGTATACCGGGAGGGACCAACCAAGAGACCCAGTACTTC. Its translation is CASSIPGGTNQETQYF. Complete variable domain (other parts from reference TRBV7-9 and TRBJ2-5): DTGVSQNPRHKITKRGQNVTFRCDPISEHNRLYWYRQTLGQGPEFLTYFQNEAQLEKSRLLSDRFSAERPKGSFSTLEIQRTEQGDSAMYLCASSIPGGTNQETQYFGPGTRLLVL.

This chain links TRBV27 with TRBJ2-5; 13 positions agree with TRBD2. The germline gives CDR1 MNHEY, CDR2 SMNVEV (reference sequence). V gave up 8 bases and J gave up 4 bases; unmatched junction bases: 4. The CDR3 sequence is 14 residues long. CDR3 in amino acids: CASGLAGVPETQYF. CDR3 DNA sequence: TGTGCCAGCGGACTAGCGGGAGTCCCAGAGACCCAGTACTTC.

The CDR3 sequence is CASSIWTSGQETQYF. The DNA of the CDR3 is TGTGCCAGTAGTATCTGGACTAGCGGGCAAGAGACCCAGTACTTC. The chain has TRBV19 and TRBJ2-5, with 11 bases aligning to TRBD2. The CDR3 sequence is 15 residues long. Germline V gives CDR1 LNHDA, CDR2 SQIVND (reference sequence). Trimming removed 3 bases from V and 2 bases from J; junction bases left unmatched: 2.

This chain joins TRBV19 and TRBJ2-2; 9 bases match TRBD2. CDR3 length: 16 amino acids. Per the germline V gene, CDR1 is LNHDA and CDR2 is SQIVND (reference sequence). With 8 bases clipped from V and 5 bases from J, the junction kept 12 bases outside the gene matches. The CDR3 sequence: CASSSRGGAGTGELFF. The CDR3, as DNA: TGTGCCAGTTCCTCCCGCGGGGGGGCGGGGACCGGGGAGCTGTTTTTT.

The chain recombines TRBV6-5 with TRBJ2-7; D uncertain. CDR1 and CDR2 from the germline V gene are MNHEY and SVGAGI. The ends were cut back, 7 bases at V and 3 bases at J, with 16 bases in the middle. The CDR3 runs to 14 residues. The CDR3 sequence: CASKKVGLYYEQYF. In nucleotides, the CDR3 is TGTGCCAGCAAGAAGGTGGGCTTATACTACGAGCAGTACTTC.

This chain joins TRBV4-3 and TRBJ2-7; TRBD2 is a possible D gene (5 bases). The CDR3 has 15 amino acids. The V end lost 2 bases, the J end lost 1 base, and 12 bases lay between the germline ends. Germline CDR1 is LGHNA and CDR2 is YSLEER. The CDR3 here is CASSQSGLASYEQYF. For the CDR3, the DNA is TGCGCCAGCAGCCAATCAGGACTGGCATCCTACGAGCAGTACTTC.

The chain employs TRBV11-3 and TRBJ2-1; the D gene is possibly TRBD2 (7 bases). V was pared by 3 bases and J by 8 bases, with 14 bases between. The CDR3 consists of 14 residues. In germline, CDR1 is SGHNT, CDR2 YENEEA. The CDR3 sequence is CASSLGGGGDEQFF. For the CDR3, the DNA is TGTGCCAGCAGCTTGGGAGGGGGTGGAGATGAGCAGTTCTTC.

This chain uses TRBV7-9 with TRBJ2-3; 8 positions agree with TRBD2. There are 16 residues in the CDR3. Germline V CDR1 and CDR2: SEHNR, FQNEAQ (reference sequence). V lost 1 base to trimming and J lost 6 bases; unmatched junction nucleotides: 9. In DNA form, the CDR3 reads TGTGCCAGCAGCTTAGTAGCAGCGGGAGCCTCCGATACGCAGTATTTT. Amino acids: CASSLVAAGASDTQYF.

V and J are TRBV5-1 and TRBJ1-2, with D unclear. The CDR3 is 15 residues long. The V gene lost 4 bases and the J gene lost 2 bases, with 15 bases spanning the gap. Germline V gene lookup returns CDR1 SGHRS and CDR2 YFSETQ. CDR3 amino acids: CASSVVASSNYGYTF. As DNA, the CDR3 is TGCGCCAGCAGCGTGGTGGCCAGTTCGAACTATGGCTACACCTTC.

The CDR3: CASSLARQKETQYF. Written as DNA, the CDR3 is TGCGCCAGCAGCTTGGCCCGACAGAAAGAGACCCAGTACTTC. The chain uses TRBV5-1 and TRBJ2-5; possibly TRBD1 for D (5 bases). Between the trimmed V and J ends, which lost 0 bases and 3 bases, there was a span of 9 bases. CDR1 is SGHRS, CDR2 YFSETQ, per germline. The CDR3 consists of 14 residues.

This chain links TRBV6-1 with TRBJ1-2, with 8 bases aligning to TRBD1. The ends lost 2 bases at V and 8 bases at J; junction bases unmatched: 7. CDR1 and CDR2 from the germline V gene are MNHNS and SASEGT. This CDR3 comprises 14 residues. The CDR3 here is CASSELRTGHGYTF. The CDR3 DNA reads TGTGCCAGCAGTGAATTGAGGACAGGGCACGGCTACACCTTC.

The CDR3 region is CASSLPTSGIVEQFF. The DNA of the CDR3 is TGTGCCAGCAGCTTACCGACTAGCGGAATCGTTGAGCAGTTCTTC. The chain employs TRBV11-1 and TRBJ2-1; TRBD2 matches 9 bases. Germline V gene data show CDR1 as SGHAT and CDR2 as FQDESV (reference sequence). The CDR3 totals 15 residues. Trimming removed 2 bases from V and 9 bases from J; junction bases left unmatched: 8.